Presented here are 2 T cell receptor beta chains from one specimen sequenced in a study of blood T cells in healthy people across ages. A J-beta primer mix and a sample-barcoded 5' primer were used in a second PCR of roughly 6 to 12 cycles. TCRdb re-called the 5' RACE reads with MiXCR, one entry per CDR3 protein. The table shows fewer than 1.5 million distinct CDR3 sequences, with approximately 40% occurring only once. Sequencing input: blood. The receptors originated from a woman aged 18-29 years in good health.

This clonotype was seen more than once but under ten times. The V and J genes are TRBV6-6 and TRBJ1-4, with D maybe TRBD1 (6 bases). Germline V lookup: CDR1 MNHNY, CDR2 SVGAGI (reference sequence). CDR3 length: 15 amino acids. Deletions cut 4 bases from V and 1 base from J, with 10 bases between. CDR3 residues: CASSSHRVTNEKLFF. CDR3 DNA sequence: TGTGCCAGCAGTTCCCACAGGGTAACTAATGAAAAACTGTTTTTT.

The V call is TRBV11-2, the J call TRBJ2-7; 10 bases match TRBD2. Germline CDR1 SGHAT, CDR2 FQNNGV. V gave up 1 base and J gave up 3 bases; unmatched junction bases: 3. The CDR3 is made up of 15 amino acids. CDR3 in DNA: TGTGCCAGCAGCTTAGTTGGGACTAGCGTCTACGAGCAGTACTTC. It is translated as CASSLVGTSVYEQYF.